The clone carrying this T cell receptor beta chain was counted a few times. A much larger clone lies one base from this, so it may be a read error. Looked up from germline, CDR1 is SGHAT and CDR2 is FQDESV (reference sequence). This CDR3 contains 14 residues. Previously, flow cytometry had revealed CD8+CD57+ cell expansion in the patients chosen for sequencing. Each patient gave a blood sample that was collected before any therapy had been received. It was genomic DNA that served as the template for profiling TCR beta VDJ and CDR3. TCRdb reanalysed the reads using MiXCR and keeps one entry per CDR3 protein. The repertoire holds approximately 170,000 distinct CDR3 sequences, with around half as singletons. The data stem from a study of CD8+CD57+ T cells in acquired aplastic anemia.

This sequence was found in a human donor with aplastic anemia. Sample: sorted CD4+, CD8+, or CD8+CD57+ T cells (not recorded which) from PBMCs. The chain links TRBV11-1 to TRBJ2-1; D ambiguous. The CDR3 DNA is TGTGCCAGCAGCTTAGGGCAGCCCTACAATGTGCAGTTCTTC. This sequence encodes CASSLGQPYNVQFF.